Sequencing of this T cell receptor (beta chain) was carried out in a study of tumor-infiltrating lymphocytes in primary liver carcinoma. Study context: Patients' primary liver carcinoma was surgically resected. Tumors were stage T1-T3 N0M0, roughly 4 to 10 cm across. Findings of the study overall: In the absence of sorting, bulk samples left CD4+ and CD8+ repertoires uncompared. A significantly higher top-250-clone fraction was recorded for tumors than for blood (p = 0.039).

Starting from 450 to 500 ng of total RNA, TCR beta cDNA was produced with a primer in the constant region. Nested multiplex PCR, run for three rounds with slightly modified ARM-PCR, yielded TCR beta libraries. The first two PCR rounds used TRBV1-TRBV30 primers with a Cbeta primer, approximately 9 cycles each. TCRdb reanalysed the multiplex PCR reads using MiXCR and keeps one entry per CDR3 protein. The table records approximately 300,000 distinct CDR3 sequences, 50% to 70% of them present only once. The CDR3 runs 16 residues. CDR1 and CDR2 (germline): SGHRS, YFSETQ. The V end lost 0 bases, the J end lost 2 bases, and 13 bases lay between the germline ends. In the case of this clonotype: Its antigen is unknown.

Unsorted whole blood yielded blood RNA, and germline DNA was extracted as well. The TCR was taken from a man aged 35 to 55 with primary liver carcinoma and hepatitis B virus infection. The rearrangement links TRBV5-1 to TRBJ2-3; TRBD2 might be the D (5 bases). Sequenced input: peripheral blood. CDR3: CASSLVGLSDTDTQYF. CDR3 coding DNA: TGCGCCAGCAGCTTGGTAGGACTTAGTGACACAGATACGCAGTATTTT.